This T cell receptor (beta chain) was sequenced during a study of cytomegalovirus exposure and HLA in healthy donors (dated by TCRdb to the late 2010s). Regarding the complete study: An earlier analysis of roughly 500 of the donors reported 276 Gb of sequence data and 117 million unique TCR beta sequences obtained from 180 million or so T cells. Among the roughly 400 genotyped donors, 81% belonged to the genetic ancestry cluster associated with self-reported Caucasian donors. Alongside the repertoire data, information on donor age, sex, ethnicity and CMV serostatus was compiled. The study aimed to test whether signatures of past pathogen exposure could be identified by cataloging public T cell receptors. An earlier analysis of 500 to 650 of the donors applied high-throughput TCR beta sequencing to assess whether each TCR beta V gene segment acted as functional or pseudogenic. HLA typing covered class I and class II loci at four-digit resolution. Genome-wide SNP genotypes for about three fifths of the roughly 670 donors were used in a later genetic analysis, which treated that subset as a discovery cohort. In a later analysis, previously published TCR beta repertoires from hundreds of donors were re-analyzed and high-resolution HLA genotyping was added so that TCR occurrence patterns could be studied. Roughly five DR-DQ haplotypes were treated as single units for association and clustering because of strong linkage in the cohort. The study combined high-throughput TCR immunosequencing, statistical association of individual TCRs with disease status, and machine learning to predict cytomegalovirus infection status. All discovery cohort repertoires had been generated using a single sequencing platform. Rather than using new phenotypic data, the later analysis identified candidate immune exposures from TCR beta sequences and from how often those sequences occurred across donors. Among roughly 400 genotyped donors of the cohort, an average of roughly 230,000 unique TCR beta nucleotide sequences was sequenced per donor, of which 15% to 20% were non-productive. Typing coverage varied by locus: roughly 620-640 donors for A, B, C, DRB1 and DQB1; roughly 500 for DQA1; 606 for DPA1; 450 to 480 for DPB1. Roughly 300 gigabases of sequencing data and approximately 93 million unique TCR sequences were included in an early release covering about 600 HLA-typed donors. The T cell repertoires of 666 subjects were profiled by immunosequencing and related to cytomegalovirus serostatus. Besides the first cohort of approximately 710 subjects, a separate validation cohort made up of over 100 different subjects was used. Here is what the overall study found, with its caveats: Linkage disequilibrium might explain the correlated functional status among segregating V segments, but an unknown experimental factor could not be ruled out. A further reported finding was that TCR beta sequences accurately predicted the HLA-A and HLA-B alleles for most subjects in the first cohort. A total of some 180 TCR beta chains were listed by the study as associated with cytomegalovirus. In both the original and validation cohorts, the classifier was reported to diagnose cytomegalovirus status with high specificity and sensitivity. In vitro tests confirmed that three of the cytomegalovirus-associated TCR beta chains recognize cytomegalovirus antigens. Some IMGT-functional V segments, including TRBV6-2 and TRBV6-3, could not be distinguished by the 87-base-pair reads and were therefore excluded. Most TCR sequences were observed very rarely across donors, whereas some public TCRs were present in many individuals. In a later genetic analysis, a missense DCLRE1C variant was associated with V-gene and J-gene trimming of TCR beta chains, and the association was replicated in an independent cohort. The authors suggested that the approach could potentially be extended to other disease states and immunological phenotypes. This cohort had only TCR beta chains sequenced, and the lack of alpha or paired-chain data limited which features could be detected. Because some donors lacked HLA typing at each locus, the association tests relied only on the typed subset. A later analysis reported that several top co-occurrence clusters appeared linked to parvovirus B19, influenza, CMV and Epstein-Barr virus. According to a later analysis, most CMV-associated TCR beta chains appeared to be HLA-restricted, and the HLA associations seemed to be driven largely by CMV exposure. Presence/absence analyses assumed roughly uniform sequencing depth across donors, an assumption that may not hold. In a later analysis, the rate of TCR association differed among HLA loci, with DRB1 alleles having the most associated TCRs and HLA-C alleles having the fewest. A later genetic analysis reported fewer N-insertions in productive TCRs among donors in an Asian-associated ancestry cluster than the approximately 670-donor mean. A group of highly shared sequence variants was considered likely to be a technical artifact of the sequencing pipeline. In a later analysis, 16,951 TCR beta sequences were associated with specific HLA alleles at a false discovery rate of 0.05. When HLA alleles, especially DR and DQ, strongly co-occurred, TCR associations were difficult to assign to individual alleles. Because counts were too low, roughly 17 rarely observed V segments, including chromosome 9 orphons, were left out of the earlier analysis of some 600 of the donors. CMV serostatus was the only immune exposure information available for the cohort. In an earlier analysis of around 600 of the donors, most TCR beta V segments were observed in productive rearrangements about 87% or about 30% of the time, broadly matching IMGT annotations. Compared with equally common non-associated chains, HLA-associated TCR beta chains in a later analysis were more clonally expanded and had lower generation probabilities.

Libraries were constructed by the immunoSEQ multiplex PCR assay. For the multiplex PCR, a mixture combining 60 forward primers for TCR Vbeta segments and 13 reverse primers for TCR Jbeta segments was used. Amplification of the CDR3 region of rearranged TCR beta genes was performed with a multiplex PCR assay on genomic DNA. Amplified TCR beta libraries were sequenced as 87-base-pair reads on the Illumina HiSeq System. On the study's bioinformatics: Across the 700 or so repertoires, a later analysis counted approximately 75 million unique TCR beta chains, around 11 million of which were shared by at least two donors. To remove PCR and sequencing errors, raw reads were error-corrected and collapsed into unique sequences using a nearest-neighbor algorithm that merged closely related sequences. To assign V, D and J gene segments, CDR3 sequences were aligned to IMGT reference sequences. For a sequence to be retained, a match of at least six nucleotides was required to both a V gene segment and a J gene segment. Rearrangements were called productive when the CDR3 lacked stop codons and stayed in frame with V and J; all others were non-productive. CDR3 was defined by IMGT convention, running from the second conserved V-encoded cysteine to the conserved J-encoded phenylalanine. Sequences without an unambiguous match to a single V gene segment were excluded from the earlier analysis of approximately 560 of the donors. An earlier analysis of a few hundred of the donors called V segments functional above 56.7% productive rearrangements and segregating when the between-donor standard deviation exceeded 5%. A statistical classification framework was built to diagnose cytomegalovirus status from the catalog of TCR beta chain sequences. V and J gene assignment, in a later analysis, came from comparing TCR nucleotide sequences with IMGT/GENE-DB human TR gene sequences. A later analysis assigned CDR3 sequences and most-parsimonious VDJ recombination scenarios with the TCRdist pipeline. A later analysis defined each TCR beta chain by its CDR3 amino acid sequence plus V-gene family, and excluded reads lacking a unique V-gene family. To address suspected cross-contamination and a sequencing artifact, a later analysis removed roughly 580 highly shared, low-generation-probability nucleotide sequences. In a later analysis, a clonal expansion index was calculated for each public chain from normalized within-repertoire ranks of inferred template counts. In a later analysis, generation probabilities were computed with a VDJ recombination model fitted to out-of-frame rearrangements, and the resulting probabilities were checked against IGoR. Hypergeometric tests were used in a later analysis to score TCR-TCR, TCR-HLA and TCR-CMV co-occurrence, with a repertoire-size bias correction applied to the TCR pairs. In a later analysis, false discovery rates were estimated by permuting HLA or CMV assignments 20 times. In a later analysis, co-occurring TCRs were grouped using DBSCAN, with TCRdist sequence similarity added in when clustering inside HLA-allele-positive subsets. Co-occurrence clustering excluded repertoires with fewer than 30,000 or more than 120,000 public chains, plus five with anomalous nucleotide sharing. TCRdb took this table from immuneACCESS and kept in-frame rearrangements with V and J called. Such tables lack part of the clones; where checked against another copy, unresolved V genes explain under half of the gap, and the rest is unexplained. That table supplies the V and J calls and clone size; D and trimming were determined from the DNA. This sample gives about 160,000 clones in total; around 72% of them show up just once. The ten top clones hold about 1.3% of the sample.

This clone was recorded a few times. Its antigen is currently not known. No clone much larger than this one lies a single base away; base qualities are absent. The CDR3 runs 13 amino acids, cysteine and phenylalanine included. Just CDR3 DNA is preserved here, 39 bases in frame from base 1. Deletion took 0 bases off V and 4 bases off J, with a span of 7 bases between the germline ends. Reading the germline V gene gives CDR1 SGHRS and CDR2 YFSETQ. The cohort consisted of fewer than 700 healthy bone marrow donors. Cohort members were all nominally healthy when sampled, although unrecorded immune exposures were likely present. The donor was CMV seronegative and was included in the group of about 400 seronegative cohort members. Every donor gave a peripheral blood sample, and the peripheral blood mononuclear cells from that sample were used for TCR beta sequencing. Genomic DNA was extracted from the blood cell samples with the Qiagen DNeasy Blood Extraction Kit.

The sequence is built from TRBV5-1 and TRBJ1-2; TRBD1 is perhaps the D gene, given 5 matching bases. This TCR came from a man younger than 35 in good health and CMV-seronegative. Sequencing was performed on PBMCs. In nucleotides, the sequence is TGCGCCAGCAGCTTGGCCGACAGCTATGGCTACACCTTC. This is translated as CASSLADSYGYTF.